Below are 32 T cell receptor beta chains sequenced from a single sample in a study of shared clonotypes between healthy human individuals. Using immunoSEQ multiplex PCR, the repertoire was profiled, and TCRdb retains in-frame clones only, with some absent. The sample consists of fewer than 800,000 clones, about 90% of them appearing once. CD45RO negativity and positive selection for CCR7 defined naive CD8 cells, a population that excluded terminally differentiated effector memory CD45RA+ cells. Specimen: naive CD8+ T cells sorted from blood. Every receptor here comes from a young man in good health.

This clone appeared once. V and J are TRBV10-2 and TRBJ2-7, with D unresolved. V lost 6 bases and J lost 6, with 9 bases in between. The CDR3 sequence is 11 residues long. CDR1 is WSHSY, CDR2 SAAADI, per germline. DNA for the CDR3: TGCGCCAGCAGGGGCGGAGCCGAGCAGTACTTC. Amino acids: CASRGGAEQYF.

This chain joins TRBV13 and TRBJ2-7; 8 bases are shared with TRBD2. The CDR3 is made up of 16 amino acids. Germline CDR1 reads PRHDT; CDR2 reads FYEKMQ (reference sequence). V dropped 0 bases and J dropped 3; count of bases not matched to a gene: 7. The CDR3 sequence: CASSLGGTLAGYEQYF. CDR3 bases: TGTGCCAGCAGCTTAGGGGGGACCCTAGCGGGCTACGAGCAGTACTTC.

This clone was found once. Other DNA sequences in this specimen translate into the identical CDR3. The gene calls are TRBV19 and TRBJ2-1, with TRBD2 as a possible D gene (6 bases). Germline V CDR1 and CDR2: LNHDA, SQIVND (reference sequence). This CDR3 has 15 residues. The V and J ends lost 0 bases and 1 base respectively, with 7 bases between them. The CDR3 DNA reads TGTGCCAGTAGTATAGATCGGGGGTCCTACAATGAGCAGTTCTTC. Its protein product is CASSIDRGSYNEQFF. Full variable domain (missing parts from reference TRBV19 and TRBJ2-1): DGGITQSPKYLFRKEGQNVTLSCEQNLNHDAMYWYRQDPGQGLRLIYYSQIVNDFQKGDIAEGYSVSREKKESFPLTVTSAQKNPTAFYLCASSIDRGSYNEQFFGPGTRLTVL.

The chain has TRBV7-8 and TRBJ2-1; 10 bases are shared with TRBD2. Germline values: CDR1 SGHVS, CDR2 FQNEAQ. This CDR3 is 14 amino acids long. V was pared by 5 bases and J by 8 bases, with 6 bases of the junction left unmatched. The CDR3 DNA is TGTGCCAGCAGCCTTCTAGCGGGAGTTGATGAGCAGTTCTTC. Encoded protein: CASSLLAGVDEQFF.

This clone was found once. The chain uses TRBV7-8 and TRBJ1-4, with 7 bases aligning to TRBD1. Germline lookup yields CDR1 SGHVS and CDR2 FQNEAQ. The CDR3 is 15 amino acids. V trimming: 5 bases; J trimming: 8 bases; junction bases outside the gene matches: 11. In DNA form, the CDR3 reads TGTGCCAGCAGCCAAGTAGAAGGGGGCGAGGAAAAACTGTTTTTT. Residues: CASSQVEGGEEKLFF.

The chain carries TRBV7-3 and TRBJ2-5; TRBD1 matches 12 bases. CDR1 is SGHTA, CDR2 FQGTGA, per germline. CDR3 length equals 15 residues. The V and J ends lost 2 bases and 5 bases, in that order; junction bases with no gene match: 3. The CDR3 DNA sequence: TGTGCCAGCAGCTTAGGGACAGGGGGCATGGAGACCCAGTACTTC. Its protein product is CASSLGTGGMETQYF.

This clone appeared a single time. The gene calls are TRBV7-2 and TRBJ1-1, with 10 bases that match TRBD1. The junction had 5 bases not matched to a gene; V was cut back by 2 bases and J by 5 bases. The CDR3 totals 15 residues. From germline, CDR1 is SGHTA and CDR2 FQGNSA. CDR3 DNA: TGTGCCAGCAGCTTAACTACGGGACAGGGGACTGAAGCTTTCTTT. Its translation: CASSLTTGQGTEAFF.

V is TRBV28 and J is TRBJ1-2; D call uncertain. Trimming took 3 bases from V and 5 from J, leaving 13 bases between them. The CDR3 spans 14 residues. Germline V gives CDR1 MDHEN, CDR2 SYDVKM. This chain's CDR3 is CASSFARQEYGYTF. Here the CDR3 DNA reads TGTGCCAGCAGTTTCGCCAGGCAGGAGTATGGCTACACCTTC.

The V call is TRBV19, the J call TRBJ2-2; 7 bases line up with TRBD2. V lost 7 bases, J lost 6 bases, and 8 bases stayed unmatched. Germline lookup yields CDR1 LNHDA and CDR2 SQIVND (reference sequence). The CDR3 is 14 residues long. CDR3 bases: TGTGCCAGTATCCCCACTGGGGGGGCCGGGGAGCTGTTTTTT. Its protein is CASIPTGGAGELFF.

A single count supports this clone. The chain carries TRBV7-9 and TRBJ2-4, with TRBD2 matching 13 bases. There are 16 residues in the CDR3. Germline-derived CDR1 and CDR2 are SEHNR and FQNEAQ (reference sequence). V shed 5 bases, J shed 4 bases, and the junction held 5 bases outside the gene matches. CDR3 DNA sequence: TGTGCCAGCAGCGACTGGACTAGCGGGAGAAAAAACATTCAGTACTTC. As protein: CASSDWTSGRKNIQYF.

This clone has a handful of counts. The rearrangement uses TRBV6-5 and TRBJ1-1; D gene unclear. The CDR3 sequence is 13 residues long. The germline V gene encodes CDR1 MNHEY and CDR2 SVGAGI. The V end was cut by 5 bases, the J end by 3 bases, with 10 bases between. The CDR3 region is CASSRSMDTEAFF. The CDR3, as DNA: TGTGCCAGCAGTCGATCCATGGACACTGAAGCTTTCTTT.

This clone was counted once. The rearrangement links TRBV27 to TRBJ2-5; no firm D call. CDR3 length: 12 residues. V was pared by 6 bases and J by 5 bases, with 10 bases between. Looked up from germline, CDR1 is MNHEY and CDR2 is SMNVEV (reference sequence). CDR3 DNA sequence: TGTGCCAGCAGAGACATGGGGGAGACCCAGTACTTC. Translated, it gives CASRDMGETQYF.

This clone showed up just once. The rearrangement uses TRBV9 and TRBJ2-5; 8 bases map to TRBD1. The trim removed 3 bases at V and 2 bases at J, leaving 6 bases unmatched. CDR1 and CDR2 (germline): SGDLS, YYNGEE. The CDR3 spans 15 residues. The CDR3: CASSATGDLQETQYF. CDR3 DNA sequence: TGTGCCAGCAGCGCGACAGGGGATCTGCAAGAGACCCAGTACTTC.

The chain uses TRBV10-1 and TRBJ2-2; D remains ambiguous. V was clipped by 6 bases and J by 5 bases, with 10 bases between them. CDR3 length: 13 amino acids. CDR1 and CDR2 (germline): WNHNN, SYGVQD (reference sequence). The CDR3 sequence is CASSPIRTGELFF. CDR3 nucleotide sequence: TGCGCCAGCAGCCCTATCAGAACCGGGGAGCTGTTTTTT.

As regards this clone: Other DNA sequences in this specimen translate into the identical CDR3. The chain couples TRBV9 to TRBJ2-1, with D perhaps given as TRBD1 or TRBD2 (5 bases each). V dropped 2 bases and J dropped 10 bases, with 7 bases sitting between them. Germline CDR1 reads SGDLS; CDR2 reads YYNGEE. This CDR3 has 11 amino acids. CDR3 DNA: TGTGCCAGCAGCGTCGGGACCGAGCAGTTCTTC. It encodes CASSVGTEQFF.

Only one count was recorded for this clone. This chain joins TRBV11-3 and TRBJ2-3, with 7 nucleotides matching TRBD1. J lost 4 bases, V lost 4 bases, and 5 bases had no gene match. Germline-derived CDR1 and CDR2 are SGHNT and YENEEA. There are 14 residues in the CDR3. CDR3 sequence reads: CASSSGQSADTQYF. The DNA of the CDR3 is TGTGCCAGCAGCTCGGGACAGTCGGCAGATACGCAGTATTTT. Full variable domain (outside the CDR3, taken from reference TRBV11-3 and TRBJ2-3): EAGVVQSPRYKIIEKKQPVAFWCNPISGHNTLYWYLQNLGQGPELLIRYENEEAVDDSQLPKDRFSAERLKGVDSTLKIQPAELGDSAVYLCASSSGQSADTQYFGPGTRLTVL.

Here the CDR3 DNA reads TGTGCCAGCAGTACCCGGGGTCAGAAGGCGCGGGAGCAGTACTTC. This encodes CASSTRGQKAREQYF. The chain joins TRBV27 to TRBJ2-7; D possibly corresponds to TRBD2 (5 bases). The CDR3 spans 15 residues. Per the germline V gene, CDR1 is MNHEY and CDR2 is SMNVEV (reference sequence). Trimming shortened V by 5 bases and J by 7 bases, and 21 bases separated the two germline ends.

The genes are TRBV13 and TRBJ2-7; D remains unclear. Germline values: CDR1 PRHDT, CDR2 FYEKMQ (reference sequence). The CDR3 is 14 residues long. The V end was cut by 3 bases, the J end by 0 bases, with 9 bases between. Here the CDR3 reads CASSFSRFSYEQYF. Here the CDR3 DNA reads TGTGCCAGCAGCTTTAGCCGTTTCTCCTACGAGCAGTACTTC.

This clone was seen a few times. The gene calls are TRBV4-1 and TRBJ1-5; no clear D gene. V lost 0 bases and J lost 7, with 7 bases in between. Looked up from germline, CDR1 is MGHRA and CDR2 is YSYEKL. This CDR3 has 13 amino acids. The CDR3 spells CASSQDHGQPQHF. CDR3 sequence (DNA): TGCGCCAGCAGCCAAGACCATGGGCAGCCCCAGCATTTT.

This rearrangement joins TRBV27 to TRBJ2-3; 8 bases are shared with TRBD2. CDR1 and CDR2 (germline): MNHEY, SMNVEV (reference sequence). The V and J ends lost 4 bases and 4 bases, in that order; junction bases with no gene match: 10. The CDR3 length is 16 residues. The CDR3 DNA reads TGTGCCAGCAGTTCAAGACTAGCGAGGAAGGCAGATACGCAGTATTTT. It codes for CASSSRLARKADTQYF.

The chain couples TRBV2 to TRBJ2-3; a weak D match, TRBD1 (6 bases). The CDR3 contains 15 residues. Trimming pared 6 bases from V and 5 bases from J, leaving 18 bases between. Germline V CDR1 and CDR2: SNHLY, FYNNEI. The CDR3 nucleotides are TGTGCCAGCAGGGCTCTAGGGGGAGCTGGAGATACGCAGTATTTT. This encodes CASRALGGAGDTQYF.

The rearrangement links TRBV7-6 to TRBJ2-1; 7 bases match TRBD2. The CDR3 extends over 15 amino acids. Germline V gene lookup returns CDR1 SGHVS and CDR2 FNYEAQ. Trimming at V came to 5 bases and at J to 4 bases, leaving 8 bases not matched to a gene. The CDR3 DNA sequence: TGTGCCAGCAGCCCGCGGGAGTTCATGTACAATGAGCAGTTCTTC. It specifies CASSPREFMYNEQFF.

This clone came up once. The chain links TRBV7-9 to TRBJ2-3, with D possibly TRBD1 on 6 matching bases. V lost 11 bases and J lost 3, with 15 bases in between. Per germline, CDR1 SEHNR and CDR2 FQNEAQ (reference sequence). The CDR3 has 13 residues. CDR3 nucleotides: TGTGCCGGAATGGGACAAAATACAGATACGCAGTATTTT. Protein sequence: CAGMGQNTDTQYF.

The chain uses TRBV29-1 and TRBJ2-5, with D possibly TRBD1 on 6 matching bases. The germline V gene has CDR1 SQVTM and CDR2 ANQGSEA. The CDR3 sequence is 12 residues long. The germline V and J ends were trimmed by 3 bases and 5 bases, with 10 bases remaining between them. The CDR3: CSVDRGEETQYF. The CDR3 region has the DNA TGCAGCGTTGACAGGGGAGAGGAGACCCAGTACTTC.

This sequence joins TRBV11-2 and TRBJ2-7, with 9 bases fitting TRBD2. CDR1 and CDR2 from the germline V gene are SGHAT and FQNNGV. This CDR3 spans 17 amino acids. With 3 bases clipped from V and 3 bases from J, the junction kept 12 bases outside the gene matches. As DNA, the CDR3 is TGTGCCAGCAGCTTGGGTTTTAGCGGGAGACTATACTACGAGCAGTACTTC. This gives the protein CASSLGFSGRLYYEQYF.

The rearrangement joins TRBV5-1 to TRBJ2-7; 9 nucleotides match TRBD1. The V gene end was trimmed by 6 bases and the J gene end by 4 bases; junction bases not matched to a gene: 8. The CDR3 contains 14 residues. Looked up from germline, CDR1 is SGHRS and CDR2 is YFSETQ. For the CDR3, the DNA is TGCGCCAGCACCACCGGGACAGGGTTTTACGAGCAGTACTTC. Translated, it gives CASTTGTGFYEQYF.

V gene TRBV4-1 combines with J gene TRBJ2-4; 9 bases are shared with TRBD2. Losses at the gene ends were 4 bases for V and 1 base for J; bases not matched to a gene: 8. The CDR3 is made up of 17 amino acids. CDR1 MGHRA and CDR2 YSYEKL come from the germline V gene. The CDR3 sequence: CASSPLSGSLAKNIQYF. DNA for the CDR3: TGCGCCAGCAGCCCACTTAGCGGGAGTTTGGCCAAAAACATTCAGTACTTC.

V gene TRBV5-6 combines with J gene TRBJ2-5, with 10 bases matching TRBD1. From germline, CDR1 is SGHDT and CDR2 YYEEEE. V trimming: 0 bases; J trimming: 5 bases; junction bases outside the gene matches: 10. The length of the CDR3 is 17 residues. CDR3 in DNA: TGTGCCAGCAGCTTGGGCGACAGGGGGCTGGGGAGGGAGACCCAGTACTTC. Its translation: CASSLGDRGLGRETQYF.

This chain links TRBV13 with TRBJ2-5; D might be TRBD2 (5 bases). V was trimmed by 6 bases and J by 2 bases, leaving 10 bases between them. The germline gives CDR1 PRHDT, CDR2 FYEKMQ (reference sequence). This CDR3 comprises 13 residues. CDR3 nucleotides: TGTGCCAGCAGGACGGGATTACAAGAGACCCAGTACTTC. Protein sequence: CASRTGLQETQYF.

The CDR3 DNA reads TGCAGCGTCGAGTACTCAACCGGGACTAGCGGCTTTAATGAGCAGTTCTTC. Amino acids: CSVEYSTGTSGFNEQFF. The chain couples TRBV29-1 to TRBJ2-1, with 11 bases matching TRBD2. This CDR3 has 17 residues. Germline V gene sequence: CDR1 SQVTM, CDR2 ANQGSEA. The trim removed 6 bases at V and 7 bases at J, leaving 17 bases unmatched.

The gene calls are TRBV11-2 and TRBJ2-1, with 7 bases aligning to TRBD2. The CDR3 length is 14 residues. Germline V CDR1 and CDR2: SGHAT, FQNNGV. V lost 6 bases to trimming and J lost 4 bases; unmatched junction nucleotides: 6. The CDR3 sequence: CASREAGVYNEQFF. The DNA of the CDR3 is TGTGCCAGCAGGGAGGCGGGAGTATACAATGAGCAGTTCTTC. Using reference TRBV11-2 and TRBJ2-1 for the parts outside the CDR3, the full variable domain is EAGVAQSPRYKIIEKRQSVAFWCNPISGHATLYWYQQILGQGPKLLIQFQNNGVVDDSQLPKDRFSAERLKGVDSTLKIQPAKLEDSAVYLCASREAGVYNEQFFGPGTRLTVL.

The chain carries TRBV10-1 and TRBJ1-1, with a possible D match to TRBD1 (5 bases). The germline V gene encodes CDR1 WNHNN and CDR2 SYGVQD (reference sequence). The CDR3 length is 13 residues. V shed 3 bases and J shed 3 bases, with 8 bases lying between them. This CDR3 reads CASSDMGDTEAFF. DNA for the CDR3: TGCGCCAGCAGTGATATGGGGGACACTGAAGCTTTCTTT.